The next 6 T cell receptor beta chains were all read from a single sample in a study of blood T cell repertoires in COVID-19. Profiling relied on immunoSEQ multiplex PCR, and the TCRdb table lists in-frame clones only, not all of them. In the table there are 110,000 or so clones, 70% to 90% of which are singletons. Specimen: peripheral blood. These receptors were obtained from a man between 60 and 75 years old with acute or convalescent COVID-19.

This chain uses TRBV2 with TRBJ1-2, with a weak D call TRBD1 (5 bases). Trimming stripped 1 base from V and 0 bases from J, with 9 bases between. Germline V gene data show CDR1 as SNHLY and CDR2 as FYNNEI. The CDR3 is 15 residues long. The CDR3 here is CASSEVQGANYGYTF. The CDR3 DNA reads TGTGCCAGCAGTGAAGTTCAAGGGGCTAACTATGGCTACACCTTC.

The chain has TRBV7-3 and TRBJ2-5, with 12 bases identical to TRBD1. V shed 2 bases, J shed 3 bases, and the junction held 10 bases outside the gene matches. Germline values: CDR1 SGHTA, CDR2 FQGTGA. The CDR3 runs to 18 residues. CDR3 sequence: CASSLGALGQGAEETQYF. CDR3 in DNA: TGTGCCAGCAGCTTAGGGGCTTTGGGACAGGGGGCCGAAGAGACCCAGTACTTC.

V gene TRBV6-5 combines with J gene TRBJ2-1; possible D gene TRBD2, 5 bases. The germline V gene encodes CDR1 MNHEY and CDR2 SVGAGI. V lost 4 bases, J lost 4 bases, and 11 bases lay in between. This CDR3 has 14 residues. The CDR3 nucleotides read TGTGCCAGCAGTTCCGGCTCGGGGTACAATGAGCAGTTCTTC. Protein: CASSSGSGYNEQFF.

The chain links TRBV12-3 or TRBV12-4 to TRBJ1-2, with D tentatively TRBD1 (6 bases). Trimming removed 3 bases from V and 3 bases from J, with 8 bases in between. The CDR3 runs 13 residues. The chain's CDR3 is CASSLGAYYGYTF. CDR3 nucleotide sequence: TGTGCCAGCAGTTTGGGGGCCTACTATGGCTACACCTTC.

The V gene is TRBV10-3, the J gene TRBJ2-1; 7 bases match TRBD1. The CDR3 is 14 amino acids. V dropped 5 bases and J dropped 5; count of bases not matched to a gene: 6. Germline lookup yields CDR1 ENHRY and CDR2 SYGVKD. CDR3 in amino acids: CAISIRGLDNEQFF. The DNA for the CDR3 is TGTGCCATCAGTATAAGGGGGCTAGACAATGAGCAGTTCTTC.

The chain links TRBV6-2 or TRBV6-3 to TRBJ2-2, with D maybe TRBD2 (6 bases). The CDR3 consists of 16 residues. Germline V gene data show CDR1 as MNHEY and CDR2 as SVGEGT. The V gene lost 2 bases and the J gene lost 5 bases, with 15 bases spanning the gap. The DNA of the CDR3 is TGTGCCAGCAGTTACCGGGAGCCCTTGAAAACCGGGGAGCTGTTTTTT. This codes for CASSYREPLKTGELFF.